A selection of T cell receptor beta chains follows, all from one sample in a study of radiation and T cells in renal cell carcinoma. Sequencing was performed with immunoSEQ multiplex PCR; in TCRdb, only in-frame clones are kept and a portion is missing. The table includes about 130,000 clones, 81% detected once. The sample here was blood, taken from a patient whose treatment included radiotherapy and nephrectomy. These receptors were collected from a man in his forties or fifties with renal cell carcinoma. Each CDR3 is given with its conserved first and last residue. A D gene is named only where the DNA matches it firmly. Not every row has a clone size; where given, it reads once, few, many or a size class.

clone_size: NA; d_call: TRBD2; j_call: TRBJ2-7; v_call: TRBV27; cdr3_aa: CASRRGGEFWEQYF; cdr3_nt: TGTGCCAGCAGACGTGGGGGGGAGTTTTGGGAGCAGTACTTC
clone_size: NA; d_call: TRBD2; j_call: TRBJ2-3; v_call: TRBV27; cdr3_aa: CASRRLARESTDTQYF; cdr3_nt: TGTGCCAGCAGACGACTAGCGAGGGAAAGCACAGATACGCAGTATTTT
clone_size: NA; d_call: TRBD2; j_call: TRBJ2-6; v_call: TRBV7-3; cdr3_aa: CASSLSGLAGFSGANVLTF; cdr3_nt: TGTGCCAGCAGCTTAAGTGGCCTAGCGGGGTTCTCTGGGGCCAACGTCCTGACTTTC
clone_size: NA; d_call: TRBD1; j_call: TRBJ1-6; v_call: TRBV28; cdr3_aa: CASSYGTGAFLPLHF; cdr3_nt: TGTGCCAGCAGTTACGGGACAGGGGCGTTTCTCCCCCTCCACTTT
clone_size: NA; d_call: TRBD2; j_call: TRBJ2-5; v_call: TRBV10-1; cdr3_aa: CASSRIAGGGVETQYF; cdr3_nt: TGCGCCAGCAGTCGAATAGCGGGAGGTGGAGTAGAGACCCAGTACTTC
clone_size: NA; d_call: NA; j_call: TRBJ2-3; v_call: TRBV6-5; cdr3_aa: CASRRERGTDTQYF; cdr3_nt: TGTGCCAGCCGAAGGGAAAGGGGAACAGATACGCAGTATTTT
clone_size: NA; d_call: NA; j_call: TRBJ2-3; v_call: TRBV27; cdr3_aa: CASRRRGPVLDTQYF; cdr3_nt: TGTGCCAGCAGACGCCGGGGCCCCGTGTTAGATACGCAGTATTTT
clone_size: NA; d_call: NA; j_call: TRBJ2-5; v_call: TRBV10-3; cdr3_aa: CAISESKVNQETQYF; cdr3_nt: TGTGCCATCAGTGAGTCGAAGGTTAACCAAGAGACCCAGTACTTC
clone_size: NA; d_call: NA; j_call: TRBJ2-7; v_call: TRBV28; cdr3_aa: CASSLYLSYEQYF; cdr3_nt: TGTGCCAGCAGTCTTTATTTATCCTACGAGCAGTACTTC
clone_size: NA; d_call: NA; j_call: TRBJ2-7; v_call: TRBV14; cdr3_aa: CASSQIYYEQYF; cdr3_nt: TGTGCCAGCAGCCAGATATACTACGAGCAGTACTTC
clone_size: NA; d_call: NA; j_call: TRBJ1-4; v_call: TRBV6-1; cdr3_aa: CASSVNRATNEKLFF; cdr3_nt: TGTGCCAGCAGTGTGAACAGGGCTACTAATGAAAAACTGTTTTTT
clone_size: NA; d_call: TRBD2; j_call: TRBJ2-4; v_call: TRBV5-4; cdr3_aa: CASSLVGGGAKNIQYF; cdr3_nt: TGTGCCAGCAGCTTGGTGGGGGGAGGGGCCAAAAACATTCAGTACTTC
clone_size: NA; d_call: NA; j_call: TRBJ1-2; v_call: TRBV5-1; cdr3_aa: CASSLAIRGYGYTF; cdr3_nt: TGCGCCAGCAGCTTGGCCATCCGGGGCTATGGCTACACCTTC
clone_size: NA; d_call: NA; j_call: TRBJ1-1; v_call: TRBV6-4; cdr3_aa: CASSAGVNTEAFF; cdr3_nt: TGTGCCAGCAGTGCCGGGGTGAACACTGAAGCTTTCTTT
clone_size: NA; d_call: NA; j_call: TRBJ1-2; v_call: TRBV5-1; cdr3_aa: CASRGQAMPNYGYTF; cdr3_nt: TGCGCCAGCAGGGGTCAGGCAATGCCTAACTATGGCTACACCTTC
clone_size: once; d_call: NA; j_call: TRBJ1-2; v_call: TRBV4-1; cdr3_aa: CASRLNAVAKDYGYTF; cdr3_nt: TGCGCCAGCAGGCTAAACGCGGTCGCAAAGGACTATGGCTACACCTTC
clone_size: NA; d_call: NA; j_call: TRBJ1-3; v_call: TRBV5-4; cdr3_aa: CASSLGGAQNTIYF; cdr3_nt: TGTGCCAGCAGCTTGGGGGGGGCGCAGAACACCATATATTTT
clone_size: once; d_call: NA; j_call: TRBJ1-1; v_call: TRBV11-2; cdr3_aa: CASSLTDYTEAFF; cdr3_nt: TGTGCCAGCAGCCTGACAGATTACACTGAAGCTTTCTTT
clone_size: NA; d_call: NA; j_call: TRBJ2-3; v_call: TRBV6-5; cdr3_aa: CASSQISSPGDTQYF; cdr3_nt: TGTGCCAGCAGCCAAATATCGAGCCCCGGGGATACGCAGTATTTT
clone_size: NA; d_call: TRBD1; j_call: TRBJ2-5; v_call: TRBV30; cdr3_aa: CAWSVDSGTAETQYF; cdr3_nt: TGTGCCTGGAGTGTAGACTCCGGGACAGCCGAGACCCAGTACTTC
clone_size: once; d_call: NA; j_call: TRBJ2-7; v_call: TRBV6-5; cdr3_aa: CASGPRTDTYEQYF; cdr3_nt: TGTGCCAGCGGCCCTCGGACAGATACCTACGAGCAGTACTTC
clone_size: NA; d_call: NA; j_call: TRBJ2-2; v_call: TRBV5-1; cdr3_aa: CASSLALGVGELFF; cdr3_nt: TGCGCCAGCAGCTTGGCCCTTGGGGTTGGGGAGCTGTTTTTT
clone_size: NA; d_call: TRBD2; j_call: TRBJ2-5; v_call: TRBV30; cdr3_aa: CVHQRGGGTQYF; cdr3_nt: TGTGTGCACCAGCGGGGGGGCGGGACCCAGTACTTC
clone_size: NA; d_call: TRBD1; j_call: TRBJ1-4; v_call: TRBV5-1; cdr3_aa: CASSLAGGIEKLFF; cdr3_nt: TGCGCCAGCAGCTTGGCAGGGGGCATTGAAAAACTGTTTTTT
clone_size: NA; d_call: NA; j_call: TRBJ1-2; v_call: TRBV28; cdr3_aa: CASSLSPDSYGYTF; cdr3_nt: TGTGCCAGCAGTTTAAGTCCAGACTCCTATGGCTACACCTTC
clone_size: NA; d_call: TRBD2; j_call: TRBJ2-1; v_call: TRBV18; cdr3_aa: CASSPAGLAGGTQFF; cdr3_nt: TGTGCCAGCTCACCAGCTGGACTAGCGGGGGGCACGCAGTTCTTC
clone_size: NA; d_call: NA; j_call: TRBJ2-2; v_call: TRBV4-1; cdr3_aa: CASSQGEWHYTGELFF; cdr3_nt: TGCGCCAGCAGCCAAGGGGAATGGCACTACACCGGGGAGCTGTTTTTT
clone_size: once; d_call: TRBD2; j_call: TRBJ2-2; v_call: TRBV4-1; cdr3_aa: CASSPTGLAGHTGELFF; cdr3_nt: TGCGCCAGCAGCCCCACCGGACTAGCGGGACACACCGGGGAGCTGTTTTTT
clone_size: NA; d_call: NA; j_call: TRBJ2-1; v_call: TRBV2; cdr3_aa: CASSGQTEQFF; cdr3_nt: TGTGCCAGCAGTGGACAGACTGAGCAGTTCTTC
clone_size: once; d_call: TRBD1; j_call: TRBJ2-1; v_call: TRBV5-1; cdr3_aa: CASSSPGQGYNEQFF; cdr3_nt: TGCGCCAGCAGCTCCCCGGGACAGGGATACAATGAGCAGTTCTTC
clone_size: NA; d_call: TRBD1; j_call: TRBJ1-6; v_call: TRBV7-2; cdr3_aa: CASRQGAFSPLHF; cdr3_nt: TGTGCCAGCAGGCAGGGGGCCTTCTCACCCCTCCACTTT
clone_size: NA; d_call: TRBD2; j_call: TRBJ2-7; v_call: TRBV28; cdr3_aa: CASSVGAGGPNEQYF; cdr3_nt: TGTGCCAGCAGCGTCGGAGCGGGAGGGCCTAACGAGCAGTACTTC
clone_size: NA; d_call: TRBD2; j_call: TRBJ2-5; v_call: TRBV2; cdr3_aa: CASSPFEGREGETQYF; cdr3_nt: TGTGCCAGCAGTCCCTTCGAGGGGAGGGAAGGAGAGACCCAGTACTTC
clone_size: NA; d_call: NA; j_call: TRBJ1-2; v_call: TRBV25-1; cdr3_aa: CASSVGLGGTNYGYTF; cdr3_nt: TGTGCCAGCAGTGTGGGATTAGGGGGTACGAACTATGGCTACACCTTC
clone_size: once; d_call: NA; j_call: TRBJ1-2; v_call: TRBV6-1; cdr3_aa: CASSEWGYGYTF; cdr3_nt: TGTGCCAGCAGTGAATGGGGCTATGGCTACACCTTC
clone_size: NA; d_call: NA; j_call: TRBJ1-5; v_call: TRBV19; cdr3_aa: CASCALGLGNQPQHF; cdr3_nt: TGTGCCAGTTGTGCCCTCGGACTGGGCAATCAGCCCCAGCATTTT
clone_size: NA; d_call: NA; j_call: TRBJ2-7; v_call: TRBV19; cdr3_aa: CASSSSTGFSYEQYF; cdr3_nt: TGTGCCAGTAGCTCGTCGACAGGCTTCTCCTACGAGCAGTACTTC
clone_size: NA; d_call: NA; j_call: TRBJ2-1; v_call: TRBV27; cdr3_aa: CASRGYSISYNEQFF; cdr3_nt: TGTGCCAGCAGGGGGTACTCCATCTCCTACAATGAGCAGTTCTTC